This T cell receptor (beta chain) came from a study of blood T cell repertoires in COVID-19. Germline V gene lookup returns CDR1 MNHEY and CDR2 SVGAGI. This CDR3 is 15 amino acids long. Trimming pared 6 bases from V and 1 base from J, leaving 15 bases between. Profiling relied on immunoSEQ multiplex PCR, and the TCRdb table lists in-frame clones only, not all of them. The table has 55,000 to 80,000 clones, 83% seen once. The source of this sequence is a woman aged 80 or over with acute or convalescent COVID-19. The genes are TRBV6-5 and TRBJ1-1; tentatively, D is TRBD1 (6 bases). Input material: peripheral blood. This CDR3 reads CASSTRGAGNTEAFF. CDR3 sequence (DNA): TGTGCCAGCAGCACCCGGGGGGCGGGGAACACTGAAGCTTTCTTT.